One and the same sample provided the 26 T cell receptor beta chains below, sequenced in a study of T cell responses to AZD1222 COVID-19 vaccine (dated by TCRdb to the early 2020s). The library was made by the immunoSEQ multiplex PCR assay. Sourced from immuneACCESS, this table was stored by TCRdb with only in-frame sequences that have V and J called. A share of the clones is absent; for the studies checked, an unresolved V gene accounts for under half, and the remainder has no known explanation. The sample data list roughly 100,000 clones, and roughly 90% of these were observed just once. The top ten constitute around 8.3% of the sample. The label giving this sample's time point can be read as: about 28 days (+/-7) after the second vaccine dose. The sample consisted of peripheral blood, taken 28 days after the second AZD1222 dose. The receptors stem from an adult who received the AZD1222 COVID-19 vaccine.

J is TRBJ1-3 and V is TRBV2; a weak D match, TRBD1 (5 bases). Trimming left V 7 bases short and J 0 bases short, with 13 bases between. The CDR3 is made up of 15 amino acids. Germline V gene lookup returns CDR1 SNHLY and CDR2 FYNNEI. The CDR3: CASMRGESSGNTIYF. The CDR3 DNA is TGTGCCAGCATGAGGGGCGAGAGCTCTGGAAACACCATATATTTT. Supplemented by reference TRBV2 and TRBJ1-3, the full variable domain reads EPEVTQTPSHQVTQMGQEVILRCVPISNHLYFYWYRQILGQKVEFLVSFYNNEISEKSEIFDDQFSVERPDGSNFTLKIRSTKLEDSAMYFCASMRGESSGNTIYFGEGSWLTVV.

The chain has TRBV19 and TRBJ2-6; 12 positions agree with TRBD2. Germline assignment: CDR1 LNHDA and CDR2 SQIVND (reference sequence). The CDR3 contains 17 residues. The V segment lost 5 bases and the J segment 2 bases; nucleotides outside the gene matches: 4. CDR3 loop: CASSPLAGGAGANVLTF. CDR3 bases: TGTGCCAGTAGTCCACTAGCGGGAGGAGCTGGGGCCAACGTCCTGACTTTC.

The gene calls are TRBV6-7 and TRBJ2-1; D possibly corresponds to TRBD1 (5 bases). Being an ORF, TRBV6-7 has a function that is uncertain. V gave up 2 bases and J gave up 6 bases, with 23 bases separating them. The CDR3 totals 18 residues. As DNA, the CDR3 is TGTGCCAGCAGTTACCCCCCCGGACGCAGGGAAGTGGCCAATGAGCAGTTCTTC. It codes for CASSYPPGRREVANEQFF.

This clone came up once. This chain connects TRBV19 to TRBJ2-1; D perhaps matches TRBD2 (5 bases). From germline, CDR1 is LNHDA and CDR2 SQIVND (reference sequence). This CDR3 has 14 amino acids. V was trimmed by 6 bases and J by 2 bases, leaving 11 bases between them. CDR3 protein: CASSPRGTYNEQFF. The CDR3 bases are TGTGCCAGTAGCCCCAGAGGGACCTACAATGAGCAGTTCTTC.

This chain uses TRBV7-2 with TRBJ1-4; 9 bases map to TRBD1. Per germline, CDR1 SGHTA and CDR2 FQGNSA. The CDR3 runs to 16 residues. V shed 5 bases, J shed 7 bases, and the junction held 11 bases outside the gene matches. CDR3 nucleotides: TGTGCCAGCAGCCCGCGGCGTGGGACAGGGACTGAAAAACTGTTTTTT. This sequence encodes CASSPRRGTGTEKLFF. The whole variable domain, filled in from reference TRBV7-2 and TRBJ1-4, reads GAGVSQSPSNKVTEKGKDVELRCDPISGHTALYWYRQSLGQGLEFLIYFQGNSAPDKSGLPSDRFSAERTGGSVSTLTIQRTQQEDSAVYLCASSPRRGTGTEKLFFGSGTQLSVL.

This rearrangement joins TRBV4-1 to TRBJ2-3; TRBD1 matches 8 bases. Looked up from germline, CDR1 is MGHRA and CDR2 is YSYEKL. CDR3 length equals 15 residues. J was trimmed by 3 bases and V by 0 bases; bases with no gene match: 2. CDR3 residues: CASSQDDRGTDTQYF. The DNA of the CDR3 is TGCGCCAGCAGCCAAGACGACAGGGGAACAGATACGCAGTATTTT.

The chain joins TRBV27 to TRBJ2-7; TRBD1 might be the D (6 bases). Germline CDR1 MNHEY, CDR2 SMNVEV (reference sequence). Deletions cut 4 bases from V and 6 bases from J, with 13 bases between. The CDR3 has 13 amino acids. As DNA, the CDR3 is TGTGCCAGCAGTTCACTACAGGGACGCGAGCAGTACTTC. Its protein is CASSSLQGREQYF.

This sequence joins TRBV5-1 and TRBJ2-2, with TRBD2 matching over 9 bases. CDR3 length: 16 residues. Germline V CDR1 and CDR2: SGHRS, YFSETQ. With V trimmed by 1 base and J by 3 bases, 4 bases remained unmatched. The chain's CDR3 is CASSLRAGGDTGELFF. The CDR3 region has the DNA TGCGCCAGCAGCTTGAGAGCGGGAGGTGACACCGGGGAGCTGTTTTTT.

The count of this clone is one. The gene calls are TRBV11-2 and TRBJ1-1, with 9 bases fitting TRBD1. V shed 5 bases, J shed 1 base, and the junction held 5 bases outside the gene matches. Germline CDR1 SGHAT, CDR2 FQNNGV. The CDR3 is made up of 15 amino acids. The CDR3 nucleotides read TGTGCCAGCAGCCCGCGGACAGGGGAGAACACTGAAGCTTTCTTT. Its translation: CASSPRTGENTEAFF.

The CDR3 DNA is TGTGCCAGCAGCTCTAGGCCAGTGAGCGGGACAGTAGGGGAGACCCAGTACTTC. Its protein is CASSSRPVSGTVGETQYF. The rearrangement uses TRBV11-2 and TRBJ2-5; D possibly uses TRBD1 or TRBD2 (7 bases each). The V end lost 4 bases, the J end lost 5 bases, and 26 bases lay between the germline ends. The CDR3 is made up of 18 amino acids. CDR1 and CDR2 from the germline V gene are SGHAT and FQNNGV. The full variable domain, rest sourced from reference TRBV11-2 and TRBJ2-5, is EAGVAQSPRYKIIEKRQSVAFWCNPISGHATLYWYQQILGQGPKLLIQFQNNGVVDDSQLPKDRFSAERLKGVDSTLKIQPAKLEDSAVYLCASSSRPVSGTVGETQYFGPGTRLLVL.

V usage is TRBV27 and J usage is TRBJ2-3; D is ambiguous. CDR1 and CDR2 (germline): MNHEY, SMNVEV (reference sequence). The CDR3 length is 16 residues. V lost 4 bases, J lost 6 bases, and 20 bases lay in between. CDR3 sequence (DNA): TGTGCCAGCAGTTCACTCTCGGGCTCCTCGAGGGATACGCAGTATTTT. Translating it yields CASSSLSGSSRDTQYF.

This rearrangement joins TRBV27 to TRBJ2-3, with TRBD2 matching over 8 bases. V shed 9 bases and J 4 bases; nucleotides not matched to a gene: 15. Germline V gene lookup returns CDR1 MNHEY and CDR2 SMNVEV (reference sequence). The CDR3 totals 16 residues. CDR3 in DNA: TGTGCCAGTAGGACCCCCCGAGCGGGAGTCCCAGATACGCAGTATTTT. Its translation is CASRTPRAGVPDTQYF.

V usage is TRBV19 and J usage is TRBJ1-3; D is unclear. The CDR3 is made up of 16 amino acids. Trimming took off 5 bases at V and 2 bases at J, with 16 bases between the two ends. The germline CDR1 and CDR2 sequences are LNHDA and SQIVND (reference sequence). The CDR3 reads CASSLPGYETGNTIYF. The CDR3 nucleotides are TGTGCCAGTAGTCTCCCGGGATACGAGACTGGAAACACCATATATTTT.

The rearrangement uses TRBV27 and TRBJ2-2; unclear D gene. Germline V gene data show CDR1 as MNHEY and CDR2 as SMNVEV (reference sequence). V shed 5 bases and J shed 5 bases, with 6 bases lying between them. The CDR3 has 12 amino acids. CDR3 nucleotide sequence: TGTGCCAGCAGTCAACTTACCGGGGAGCTGTTTTTT. Translating gives CASSQLTGELFF.

The gene calls are TRBV6-2 or TRBV6-3 and TRBJ2-1, with 11 bases lining up with TRBD2. J lost 5 bases, V lost 5 bases, and 11 bases had no gene match. The V gene's germline CDR1 is MNHEY and CDR2 SVGEGT. This CDR3 is 17 amino acids long. The CDR3 DNA sequence: TGTGCCAGCAGTCCACGAGATACTAGCGGGAGTGACAATGAGCAGTTCTTC. Residues: CASSPRDTSGSDNEQFF.

The rearrangement uses TRBV28 and TRBJ2-3; D perhaps matches TRBD2 (5 bases). CDR3 length: 15 amino acids. Germline-derived CDR1 and CDR2 are MDHEN and SYDVKM. Trimming cost V 5 bases and J 1 base, with 13 bases left between them. The CDR3 DNA reads TGTGCCAGCAGTCCCTGGGGAGCGGGCACAGATACGCAGTATTTT. Amino acids: CASSPWGAGTDTQYF.

The J gene is TRBJ1-2, the V gene TRBV28; no firm D call. V gave up 7 bases and J gave up 3 bases, with 9 bases separating them. The CDR3 totals 12 residues. Germline V gene lookup returns CDR1 MDHEN and CDR2 SYDVKM. The CDR3 coding sequence is TGTGCCAGCATCAATGATGACTATGGCTACACCTTC. Translated: CASINDDYGYTF.

V and J are TRBV5-1 and TRBJ2-3, with D uncertain. Between the trimmed V and J ends, which lost 1 base and 2 bases, there was a span of 11 bases. CDR1 and CDR2 from the germline V gene are SGHRS and YFSETQ. There are 15 residues in the CDR3. CDR3: CASSLSRFFTDTQYF. As DNA, the CDR3 is TGCGCCAGCAGCTTGTCGCGGTTTTTCACAGATACGCAGTATTTT. The whole variable domain, remainder taken from reference TRBV5-1 and TRBJ2-3, is KAGVTQTPRYLIKTRGQQVTLSCSPISGHRSVSWYQQTPGQGLQFLFEYFSETQRNKGNFPGRFSGRQFSNSRSEMNVSTLELGDSALYLCASSLSRFFTDTQYFGPGTRLTVL.

This clone occurred a few times. The V call is TRBV7-9, the J call TRBJ1-5; D call uncertain. Germline V CDR1 and CDR2: SEHNR, FQNEAQ (reference sequence). This CDR3 contains 14 residues. Trimming stripped 5 bases from V and 3 bases from J, with 11 bases between. In DNA, the CDR3 is TGTGCCAGCAGCCTAGGGAACGCCAATCAGCCCCAGCATTTT. Its translation: CASSLGNANQPQHF. Together with reference TRBV7-9 and TRBJ1-5, the CDR3 gives the full variable domain: DTGVSQNPRHKITKRGQNVTFRCDPISEHNRLYWYRQTLGQGPEFLTYFQNEAQLEKSRLLSDRFSAERPKGSFSTLEIQRTEQGDSAMYLCASSLGNANQPQHFGDGTRLSIL.

This clone was seen just once. The genes are TRBV6-2 or TRBV6-3 and TRBJ2-1; possibly TRBD2 for D (5 bases). This CDR3 is built from 14 residues. Between the trimmed V and J ends, which lost 0 bases and 8 bases, there was a span of 11 bases. The germline V gene has CDR1 MNHEY and CDR2 SVGEGT. CDR3 residues: CASSYSGGLYEQFF. DNA of the CDR3: TGTGCCAGCAGTTACTCTGGCGGGTTATATGAGCAGTTCTTC.

This rearrangement joins TRBV28 to TRBJ1-5; D might be TRBD1 (6 bases). The germline V gene has CDR1 MDHEN and CDR2 SYDVKM. The CDR3 loop spans 14 amino acids. V lost 6 bases to trimming and J lost 2 bases, with 11 bases between them. This CDR3 is CASRYREGNQPQHF. The CDR3 DNA follows: TGTGCCAGCAGATACAGGGAAGGCAATCAGCCCCAGCATTTT.

The chain employs TRBV27 and TRBJ1-4; a possible D gene is TRBD1 (6 bases). Germline-derived CDR1 and CDR2 are MNHEY and SMNVEV (reference sequence). V was clipped by 3 bases and J by 3 bases, with 11 bases between them. CDR3 size: 15 residues. The CDR3 protein is CASSFQGRSNEKLFF. DNA of the CDR3: TGTGCCAGCAGTTTCCAGGGGAGGTCTAATGAAAAACTGTTTTTT.

V gene TRBV18 combines with J gene TRBJ1-1, with no clear D. The CDR3 runs to 15 residues. CDR1 and CDR2 (germline): KGHSH, LQKENI. V was trimmed by 2 bases and J by 3 bases, leaving 13 bases between them. The CDR3 loop is CASSPSGSTDTEAFF. CDR3 in DNA: TGTGCCAGCTCACCATCGGGTTCAACGGACACTGAAGCTTTCTTT.

The V and J genes are TRBV11-2 and TRBJ2-7; D perhaps matches TRBD2 (6 bases). This CDR3 region has 15 residues. CDR1 is SGHAT and CDR2 is FQNNGV in the germline V gene. Trimming pared 4 bases from V and 4 bases from J, leaving 17 bases between. The CDR3 DNA sequence: TGTGCCAGCAGCTCGGGGGTTATGAGGCCTTACGAGCAGTACTTC. Translated: CASSSGVMRPYEQYF.

The V and J genes are TRBV5-1 and TRBJ2-1; D gene uncertain. CDR1 and CDR2 (germline): SGHRS, YFSETQ. V shed 4 bases and J shed 4 bases, with 15 bases lying between them. The CDR3 sequence is 15 residues long. The CDR3, as DNA: TGCGCCAGCAGCCCTACGGACCCGGCATACAATGAGCAGTTCTTC. Its protein is CASSPTDPAYNEQFF.

The chain combines TRBV2 with TRBJ1-5; no clear D gene. Germline V CDR1 and CDR2: SNHLY, FYNNEI. V dropped 3 bases and J dropped 4 bases, with 13 bases sitting between them. The CDR3 sequence is 15 residues long. CDR3 region: CASSEGRAPNQPQHF. The CDR3 nucleotides read TGTGCCAGCAGTGAGGGGAGGGCACCTAATCAGCCCCAGCATTTT.